This section outlines one TCR beta chain sequence together with its context. Antigen unknown. The record originates from a study of cytomegalovirus exposure and HLA in healthy donors. V lost 1 base to trimming and J lost 5 bases, with 14 bases between them. Germline CDR1 and CDR2: SEHNR and FQNEAQ (reference sequence). The CDR3 has 15 amino acids. Study-wide results and limits: Highly shared sequence variants in one cluster were likely a sequencing artifact. Reports state that TCR beta sequences accurately predicted most subjects' HLA-A and HLA-B alleles.

PCR amplification relied on 60 Vbeta primers (plus 13 Jbeta primers). The method was immunoSEQ multiplex PCR; TCRdb's version includes in-frame clones alone and lacks a portion of them. The sample holds fewer than 200,000 clones, roughly 87% seen once. The sequence derives from a woman aged 45-60 years in good health and CMV-seronegative. The sample consisted of PBMCs. The rearrangement joins TRBV7-9 to TRBJ1-1, with D maybe TRBD1 (6 bases). CDR3 residues: CASSLGWGQGTEAFF. CDR3 bases: TGTGCCAGCAGCTTAGGGTGGGGGCAGGGGACTGAAGCTTTCTTT.